This is a list of T cell receptor beta chains from one sample in a study of spatial heterogeneity in lung cancer. TCRdb processed the 5' RACE reads anew with MiXCR; each CDR3 protein has one entry. The sample holds tens of thousands of distinct CDR3 sequences, about 7.2% seen once. The sample in question was PBMCs, obtained at surgery. The receptors come from a male donor with early-stage non-small cell lung cancer. Both conserved end residues are part of each CDR3. A D gene is named only where the DNA matches it firmly. Clone sizes are given selectively: once, few, many, or a class where the clone is expanded.

size: .; D: .; J: TRBJ1-3; V: TRBV7-2; DNA: TGTGCCAGCAGCTTCGTGGGAGGGGGGAGCTCTGGAAACACCATATATTTT; CDR3: CASSFVGGGSSGNTIYF
size: many; D: TRBD1; J: TRBJ2-6; V: TRBV5-1; DNA: TGCGCCAGCGCTCCTGGGGGACAGGGTTTATCTGGGGCCAACGTCCTGACTTTC; CDR3: CASAPGGQGLSGANVLTF
size: many; D: .; J: TRBJ2-1; V: TRBV27; DNA: TGTGCCAGCAGTTTAACCGGGGTAGGGCAGTTCTTC; CDR3: CASSLTGVGQFF
size: many; D: .; J: TRBJ2-5; V: TRBV20-1; DNA: TGCAGTGCTATAATCCCTACAGGTCGGGAGACCCAGTACTTC; CDR3: CSAIIPTGRETQYF
size: many; D: .; J: TRBJ2-2; V: TRBV10-3; DNA: TGTGCCAGCCAGGCGGGGAACTCGAACACCGGGGAGCTGTTTTTT; CDR3: CASQAGNSNTGELFF
size: .; D: .; J: TRBJ2-5; V: TRBV19; DNA: TGTGCCAGTAGTATGGCTAGGGGGGCCCAAGAGACCCAGTACTTC; CDR3: CASSMARGAQETQYF
size: .; D: .; J: TRBJ2-5; V: TRBV5-5; DNA: TGTGCCAGCAGCCGTGACACACAAGAGACCCAGTACTTC; CDR3: CASSRDTQETQYF
size: .; D: TRBD1; J: TRBJ2-1; V: TRBV4-3; DNA: TGCGCCAGCAGCACAGGACCGGGACAGTACAATGAGCAGTTCTTC; CDR3: CASSTGPGQYNEQFF
size: few; D: TRBD1; J: TRBJ2-2; V: TRBV6-1; DNA: TGTGCCAGCAGGCACACAGGGGGCATCACCGGGGAGCTGTTTTTT; CDR3: CASRHTGGITGELFF
size: many; D: .; J: TRBJ2-7; V: TRBV5-1; DNA: TGCGCCAGCAGCCGGGACTTTTCCTACGAGCAGTACTTC; CDR3: CASSRDFSYEQYF
size: many; D: TRBD1; J: TRBJ2-7; V: TRBV10-3; DNA: TGTGCCATCAGTGGTGATACAGGGGGCGAGCAGTACTTC; CDR3: CAISGDTGGEQYF
size: many; D: .; J: TRBJ2-1; V: TRBV29-1; DNA: TGCAGCGTTGAAGACTCCGTTGAGCAGTTCTTC; CDR3: CSVEDSVEQFF
size: many; D: TRBD1; J: TRBJ1-5; V: TRBV19; DNA: TGTGCCAGTAGTACGCGACAGGGGGCTAATCAGCCCCAGCATTTT; CDR3: CASSTRQGANQPQHF
size: many; D: .; J: TRBJ1-6; V: TRBV19; DNA: TGTGCCAGTAGTAGCGCCGGGACTGGCCTTATTCCGAGGGGTTCACCCCTCCACTTT; CDR3: CASSSAGTGLIPRGSPLHF
size: many; D: .; J: TRBJ1-2; V: TRBV20-1; DNA: TGCAGTGCTAGGGGCGACACAAGGGCCTTTGGCTACACCTTC; CDR3: CSARGDTRAFGYTF
size: .; D: TRBD1; J: TRBJ1-3; V: TRBV20-1; DNA: TGCAGTGCTACCCCAGGGGGTGGAAACACCATATATTTT; CDR3: CSATPGGGNTIYF
size: many; D: .; J: TRBJ1-2; V: TRBV3-1; DNA: TGTGCCAGCAGCCAAGAACAGGGAAGTCTCTATGGCTACACCTTC; CDR3: CASSQEQGSLYGYTF
size: .; D: .; J: TRBJ2-3; V: TRBV11-3; DNA: TGTGCCAGCAGCTCAAAAGCTGATACGCAGTATTTT; CDR3: CASSSKADTQYF
size: .; D: .; J: TRBJ2-7; V: TRBV12-3/TRBV12-4; DNA: TGTGCCAGCAGTGATTCGGGCCAGAGATACGAGCAGTACTTC; CDR3: CASSDSGQRYEQYF
size: medium-sized; D: TRBD2; J: TRBJ2-3; V: TRBV29-1; DNA: TGCAGCGTCCGGACTAGCGGGAGTACAGATACGCAGTATTTT; CDR3: CSVRTSGSTDTQYF
size: .; D: .; J: TRBJ2-5; V: TRBV5-1; DNA: TGCGCCAGCAGCTTCCTGGGCAGCGGGCAAGAGACCCAGTACTTC; CDR3: CASSFLGSGQETQYF
size: .; D: .; J: TRBJ2-2; V: TRBV5-1; DNA: TGCGCCAGCAGCCTTACCGGGACACCGTTAACCGGGGAGCTGTTTTTT; CDR3: CASSLTGTPLTGELFF
size: many; D: TRBD1; J: TRBJ2-5; V: TRBV28; DNA: TGTGCCAGCAGTTTCCCCGGGACAGGGGGCAGAGAGACCCAGTACTTC; CDR3: CASSFPGTGGRETQYF
size: few; D: TRBD1; J: TRBJ1-1; V: TRBV28; DNA: TGTGCCAGCAGTTTAGAGACAGGGATACCCATGAACACTGAAGCTTTCTTT; CDR3: CASSLETGIPMNTEAFF
size: many; D: .; J: TRBJ1-2; V: TRBV6-6; DNA: TGTGCCAGCAGTTACGACGCTTCTAACTATGGCTACACCTTC; CDR3: CASSYDASNYGYTF
size: few; D: .; J: TRBJ2-3; V: TRBV11-2; DNA: TGTGCCAGCAGCTTAGTATCATCAGCAGATACGCAGTATTTT; CDR3: CASSLVSSADTQYF
size: many; D: .; J: TRBJ1-1; V: TRBV12-3/TRBV12-4; DNA: TGTGCCAGCAGCCTACAGACGCAGAACACTGAAGCTTTCTTT; CDR3: CASSLQTQNTEAFF
size: few; D: .; J: TRBJ2-1; V: TRBV4-2; DNA: TGTGCCAGCAGCCGATATCTAGCGCAGAGCTCCTACAATGAGCAGTTCTTC; CDR3: CASSRYLAQSSYNEQFF
size: many; D: .; J: TRBJ2-3; V: TRBV6-5; DNA: TGTGCCAGCAGTTGGGAAGGAGCACGCATGAATACGCAGTATTTT; CDR3: CASSWEGARMNTQYF
size: many; D: .; J: TRBJ1-2; V: TRBV7-2; DNA: TGTGCCAGCAGCTTAGATCGCTATGGCTACACCTTC; CDR3: CASSLDRYGYTF
size: few; D: .; J: TRBJ2-3; V: TRBV5-1; DNA: TGCGCCAGTGCCGATAGCGAATATAGCACAGATACGCAGTATTTT; CDR3: CASADSEYSTDTQYF
size: .; D: .; J: TRBJ1-6; V: TRBV12-3/TRBV12-4; DNA: TGTGCCAGCAGTTCGTACCAAGGGACGTCTGGATCACCCCTCCACTTT; CDR3: CASSSYQGTSGSPLHF
size: many; D: TRBD1; J: TRBJ2-7; V: TRBV28; DNA: TGTGCCAGCCAAGGAGGGGACAGGCCCTACGAGCAGTACTTC; CDR3: CASQGGDRPYEQYF
size: many; D: TRBD1; J: TRBJ2-1; V: TRBV29-1; DNA: TGCAGCGTTGTCCGAGGGGGCATCAATGAGCAGTTCTTC; CDR3: CSVVRGGINEQFF
size: many; D: .; J: TRBJ2-5; V: TRBV28; DNA: TGTGCCAGCAGTCGAACTCTGTACCAAGAGACCCAGTACTTC; CDR3: CASSRTLYQETQYF
size: many; D: .; J: TRBJ1-2; V: TRBV20-1; DNA: TGCAGTGCGGGGACAATCGCCGATGGCTACACCTTC; CDR3: CSAGTIADGYTF
size: few; D: .; J: TRBJ2-2; V: TRBV30; DNA: TGTGCCTGGCGGTCTGCCAGGGAGCTGTTTTTT; CDR3: CAWRSARELFF
size: many; D: .; J: TRBJ1-5; V: TRBV19; DNA: TGTGCCAGTACCGTGGACGCAGCTAGCAATCAGCCCCAGCATTTT; CDR3: CASTVDAASNQPQHF
size: .; D: TRBD2; J: TRBJ2-1; V: TRBV12-3/TRBV12-4; DNA: TGTGCCAGCAGTTTCCGGCGGGAGGCATACAATGAGCAGTTCTTC; CDR3: CASSFRREAYNEQFF
size: large; D: .; J: TRBJ2-1; V: TRBV4-1; DNA: TGCGCCAGCAGCCAAGTAGACATAATCTCCTACAATGAGCAGTTCTTC; CDR3: CASSQVDIISYNEQFF
size: many; D: .; J: TRBJ1-5; V: TRBV12-3/TRBV12-4; DNA: TGTGCCAGCAGACAGGGTTGGGACAATCAGCCCCAGCATTTT; CDR3: CASRQGWDNQPQHF
size: many; D: .; J: TRBJ1-4; V: TRBV30; DNA: TGTGCCTGGTCGAATGAAAAACTGTTTTTT; CDR3: CAWSNEKLFF
size: .; D: TRBD1; J: TRBJ2-7; V: TRBV12-5; DNA: TGTGCTAGTGGTTTGGTACTCGGACAGGGGCCCTACGAGCAGTACTTC; CDR3: CASGLVLGQGPYEQYF
size: .; D: .; J: TRBJ1-1; V: TRBV9; DNA: TGTGCCAGTCGTCCAGGTTACACTGAAGCTTTCTTT; CDR3: CASRPGYTEAFF
size: .; D: .; J: TRBJ1-1; V: TRBV10-3; DNA: TGTGCCCGCGGTCGGGACAACACTGAAGCTTTCTTT; CDR3: CARGRDNTEAFF
size: few; D: .; J: TRBJ2-4; V: TRBV12-2; DNA: TGTGCAAGTCGCTTAGCGGTCTGGATGCTAGCCTTAGCCAAAAACATTCAGTACTTC; CDR3: CASRLAVWMLALAKNIQYF
size: many; D: .; J: TRBJ2-1; V: TRBV7-2; DNA: TGTGCCAGCAGCTTAGGGGGAGGGGGCTACAATGAGCAGTTCTTC; CDR3: CASSLGGGGYNEQFF
size: .; D: .; J: TRBJ2-6; V: TRBV19; DNA: TGTGCCAGTAGTAGATTCAGTCTCTCTGGGGCCAACGTCCTGACTTTC; CDR3: CASSRFSLSGANVLTF
size: .; D: .; J: TRBJ1-5; V: TRBV11-2; DNA: TGTGCCAGCAGCCCCCTCAGTAGCAATCAGCCCCAGCATTTT; CDR3: CASSPLSSNQPQHF
size: many; D: TRBD1; J: TRBJ2-3; V: TRBV5-1; DNA: TGCGCCAGCAGCCCCGGCATCGGGACAGGGCTCGGCACAGATACGCAGTATTTT; CDR3: CASSPGIGTGLGTDTQYF